The 16 T cell receptor beta chains presented below share a single source sample, sequenced in a study of blood T cell repertoires in COVID-19. Profiling relied on immunoSEQ multiplex PCR, and the TCRdb table lists in-frame clones only, not all of them. The sample consists of some 300,000 clones, 86% of them appearing once. Sequencing was done on a sample of PBMCs or T cells enriched from blood (not recorded which). Receptors were obtained from a young man who had recovered from COVID-19.

As to this clone: The same CDR3 also results from other DNA sequences found in this sample. J is TRBJ1-2 and V is TRBV14; 7 bases map to TRBD1. This CDR3 region has 14 residues. Germline V gene data show CDR1 as SGHDN and CDR2 as FVKESK. V lost 1 base and J lost 4; bases outside the gene matches: 3. The CDR3 DNA is TGTGCCAGCAGCCAAGCGACAGGGTTCTATGGCTACACCTTC. Residues: CASSQATGFYGYTF. Supplemented by reference TRBV14 and TRBJ1-2, the full variable domain reads EAGVTQFPSHSVIEKGQTVTLRCDPISGHDNLYWYRRVMGKEIKFLLHFVKESKQDESGMPNNRFLAERTGGTYSTLKVQPAELEDSGVYFCASSQATGFYGYTFGSGTRLTVV.

This chain uses TRBV21-1 with TRBJ1-4. TRBV21-1 is annotated as a pseudogene. The CDR3 sequence is 15 residues long. The CDR3 loop reads CAGAFGEATNEKLFF. CDR3 bases: TGTGCCGGGGCTTTCGGGGAGGCAACTAATGAAAAACTGTTTTTT.

In its sample, this clone was seen once. The chain carries TRBV7-2 and TRBJ2-1; 13 positions match TRBD2. The CDR3 has 15 amino acids. Germline trimming cut 4 bases from V and 3 bases from J; bases unmatched to any gene: 0. CDR1 SGHTA and CDR2 FQGNSA come from the germline V gene. Here the CDR3 DNA reads TGTGCCAGCAGCTGGACTAGCGGGAGCTACAATGAGCAGTTCTTC. Translating gives CASSWTSGSYNEQFF.

The chain recombines TRBV7-9 with TRBJ2-3, with 16 bases identical to TRBD2. The CDR3 has 17 amino acids. Germline V CDR1 and CDR2: SEHNR, FQNEAQ (reference sequence). V was clipped by 4 bases and J by 6 bases; unmatched bases: 7. CDR3 sequence: CASSYVPGLAGGDTQYF. DNA for the CDR3: TGTGCCAGCAGCTACGTCCCGGGACTAGCGGGGGGGGATACGCAGTATTTT.

The CDR3 reads CASSLVGSGEGAFF. In DNA, the CDR3 is TGTGCCAGCAGCTTAGTTGGGTCAGGCGAGGGAGCTTTCTTT. The rearrangement joins TRBV7-2 to TRBJ1-1, with no clear D. V was cut by 1 base and J by 10 bases, with 16 bases left in between. Germline V gene lookup returns CDR1 SGHTA and CDR2 FQGNSA. The CDR3 sequence is 14 residues long.

This chain uses TRBV2 with TRBJ2-2; the D gene is possibly TRBD2 (5 bases). Per the germline V gene, CDR1 is SNHLY and CDR2 is FYNNEI. V gave up 7 bases and J gave up 4 bases, with 16 bases separating them. The CDR3 contains 15 residues. CDR3 in amino acids: CASIWGSVSTGELFF. In nucleotides, the CDR3 is TGTGCCAGCATTTGGGGTAGCGTAAGCACCGGGGAGCTGTTTTTT. Supplemented by reference TRBV2 and TRBJ2-2, the full variable domain reads EPEVTQTPSHQVTQMGQEVILRCVPISNHLYFYWYRQILGQKVEFLVSFYNNEISEKSEIFDDQFSVERPDGSNFTLKIRSTKLEDSAMYFCASIWGSVSTGELFFGEGSRLTVL.

On this clone itself: A read error is possible here, since a much larger clone lies one base away. The DNA for the CDR3 is TGTGCCAGCAGCAAGGACAGGAACACTGAAGCTTTCTTT. Encoded protein: CASSKDRNTEAFF. The chain has TRBV7-8 and TRBJ1-1, with TRBD1 as a possible D gene (6 bases). This CDR3 spans 13 amino acids. Trimming left V 5 bases short and J 1 base short, with 8 bases between. Germline V CDR1 and CDR2: SGHVS, FQNEAQ.

The chain combines TRBV5-8 with TRBJ1-3; 9 bases align to TRBD1. CDR1 and CDR2 from the germline V gene are SGHTS and YDEGEE. The CDR3 spans 16 residues. V trimming: 2 bases; J trimming: 3 bases; junction bases outside the gene matches: 6. The CDR3 nucleotides are TGTGCCAGCAGCTTTTCTGACAGGGGGTTTGGAAACACCATATATTTT. Translation: CASSFSDRGFGNTIYF. Filled out from reference TRBV5-8 and TRBJ1-3, the complete variable domain reads EAGVTQSPTHLIKTRGQQATLRCSPISGHTSVYWYQQALGLGLQFLLWYDEGEERNRGNFPPRFSGRQFPNYSSELNVNALELEDSALYLCASSFSDRGFGNTIYFGEGSWLTVV.

V is TRBV27 and J is TRBJ1-2, with 9 bases that match TRBD1. Germline V gives CDR1 MNHEY, CDR2 SMNVEV (reference sequence). Trimming cost V 2 bases and J 6 bases; bases outside gene matches: 7. This CDR3 contains 15 residues. The CDR3 DNA reads as TGTGCCAGCAGTTTACTAAGGGGGACAGGGAATGGCTACACCTTC. Translation gives CASSLLRGTGNGYTF.

The V call is TRBV6-6, the J call TRBJ1-6, with D possibly being TRBD1 (6 bases). With 7 bases removed from V and 7 bases from J, the gap between germline ends came to 14 bases. This CDR3 has 14 amino acids. Germline-derived CDR1 and CDR2 are MNHNY and SVGAGI (reference sequence). The CDR3 bases are TGTGCCAGCACCATGACAGGTGGGAATTCACCCCTCCACTTT. Its protein is CASTMTGGNSPLHF.

This rearrangement joins TRBV24-1 to TRBJ2-7, with TRBD2 matching 10 bases. V lost 5 bases and J lost 2; bases outside the gene matches: 2. CDR1 KGHDR and CDR2 SFDVKD come from the germline V gene. The CDR3 covers 14 residues. CDR3 loop: CATSALAGAYEQYF. CDR3 DNA sequence: TGTGCCACCAGTGCCCTAGCGGGGGCCTACGAGCAGTACTTC.

In regard to this clone: This sample includes further DNA sequences coding for the same CDR3. The rearrangement joins TRBV6-5 to TRBJ1-5; 7 nucleotides match TRBD1. Germline values: CDR1 MNHEY, CDR2 SVGAGI. V was pared by 2 bases and J by 7 bases, with 5 bases of the junction left unmatched. The CDR3 contains 14 residues. The CDR3 here is CASSYRQGGQPQHF. DNA of the CDR3: TGTGCCAGCAGTTACCGGCAGGGGGGCCAGCCCCAGCATTTT.

This clone was seen more than once but under ten times. The chain joins TRBV27 to TRBJ1-2, with D possibly TRBD1 on 6 matching bases. Trimming shortened V by 7 bases and J by 7 bases, and 16 bases separated the two germline ends. Germline CDR1 and CDR2: MNHEY and SMNVEV (reference sequence). This CDR3 comprises 13 residues. CDR3 protein: CASKTAGAAGYTF. DNA of the CDR3: TGTGCCAGCAAAACCGCGGGGGCGGCTGGCTACACCTTC.

The J gene is TRBJ2-3, the V gene TRBV4-1, with TRBD1 as a possible D gene (6 bases). The germline gives CDR1 MGHRA, CDR2 YSYEKL. The CDR3 sequence is 15 residues long. With 1 base removed from V and 0 bases from J, the gap between germline ends came to 8 bases. The CDR3 DNA is TGCGCCAGCAGCCAAGTGCAGGGGAGCACAGATACGCAGTATTTT. Translation: CASSQVQGSTDTQYF.

The rearrangement joins TRBV27 to TRBJ2-4; 11 bases agree with TRBD1. This CDR3 spans 18 amino acids. V dropped 0 bases and J dropped 1; count of bases not matched to a gene: 5. Germline CDR1 and CDR2: MNHEY and SMNVEV (reference sequence). CDR3 amino acids: CASSLSYGQGAAKNIQYF. DNA of the CDR3: TGTGCCAGCAGTTTATCCTACGGACAGGGGGCGGCCAAAAACATTCAGTACTTC.

This clone has only a few counts. This chain connects TRBV6-1 to TRBJ1-4, with TRBD1 matching 10 bases. The V gene end was trimmed by 0 bases and the J gene end by 7 bases; junction bases not matched to a gene: 5. The CDR3 contains 16 residues. The germline V gene encodes CDR1 MNHNS and CDR2 SASEGT. The CDR3 region is CASSEASGTGAEKLFF. CDR3 coding DNA: TGTGCCAGCAGTGAAGCCTCCGGGACAGGGGCTGAAAAACTGTTTTTT.